The present T cell receptor beta chain was sequenced within a study of shared clonotypes between healthy human individuals. Study details: Each donor contributed plates that comprised three CD4 naive, three CD4 memory, two CD8 naive and one CD8 memory. Findings and caveats of the study: Among several donors, roughly 5% of naive CD4 clonotypes were found in common.

This clone was counted once. Antigen specificity is unknown. Other DNA sequences in this specimen translate into the identical CDR3. Clones were read by immunoSEQ multiplex PCR, and TCRdb kept only the in-frame ones, dropping some. The sample includes more than 150,000 clones, 85% to 95% seen only once; the top ten take around 0.072%. The sequencing sample was made of naive CD4+ T cells sorted from blood. Specified subset: CD45RA+ positively selected. This receptor was taken from a woman under 40 in good health.

The CDR3 loop is CASSLPGYEQYF. Written as DNA, the CDR3 is TGTGCCAGCAGTTTACCGGGATACGAGCAGTACTTC. The J gene is TRBJ2-5, the V gene TRBV28, with a possible D match to TRBD2 (5 bases). The J call is doubtful: the DNA matches TRBJ2-7 better. The V gene's germline CDR1 is MDHEN and CDR2 SYDVKM. This CDR3 has 12 amino acids.